The clone carrying this TCR beta chain was counted a single time. Its antigen is not identified. The data originate from a study of cytomegalovirus exposure and HLA in healthy donors. Primers: 60 Vbeta forward and 13 Jbeta reverse. Sequencing was performed with immunoSEQ multiplex PCR; in TCRdb, only in-frame clones are kept and a portion is missing. The table records tens of thousands of clones, approximately 80% of them present only once. Points from the study as a whole: Cytomegalovirus association was listed for 150 to 200 TCR beta chains. Three CMV-associated chains were confirmed in vitro to be specific for CMV antigens. Per published reports, the classifier diagnosed cytomegalovirus status with high specificity and sensitivity.

The material sequenced was PBMCs. This receptor was taken from a woman aged 40 to 49 in good health and CMV-seropositive.

CDR3 region: CASSYHGTGGGSYTF. The DNA for the CDR3 is TGTGCCAGCAGTTACCACGGGACAGGGGGAGGTAGCTACACCTTC. The chain combines TRBV6-5 with TRBJ1-2, with 11 bases lining up with TRBD1. This CDR3 is built from 15 residues. Unmatched junction bases numbered 8, after V lost 2 bases and J lost 9 bases. Germline CDR1 and CDR2: MNHEY and SVGAGI.